The 19 T cell receptor beta chains reported below all come from one sample, sequenced in a study of early T cells in non-severe SARS-CoV-2 infection. TCRdb recomputed calls from the 5' RACE reads with MiXCR, one row per CDR3 protein. The sample has more than 25,000 distinct CDR3 sequences, roughly 2.8% seen once. The material sequenced was whole blood. These receptors were obtained from an adult who was a healthcare worker with PCR-confirmed SARS-CoV-2 infection or an uninfected control (not recorded which).

Many counts were recorded for this clonotype. The rearrangement links TRBV6-5 to TRBJ1-1; TRBD1 matches 8 bases. Germline values: CDR1 MNHEY, CDR2 SVGAGI. V gave up 6 bases and J gave up 1 base; unmatched junction bases: 7. The CDR3 runs to 15 residues. For the CDR3, the DNA is TGTGCCAGCAGATCGGGTGGACAGGGGAACACTGAAGCTTTCTTT. It is translated as CASRSGGQGNTEAFF.

This clonotype was counted ten times or more. The rearrangement joins TRBV28 to TRBJ2-2, with no clear D. Germline CDR1 and CDR2: MDHEN and SYDVKM. The V end was cut by 6 bases, the J end by 6 bases, with 17 bases between. The CDR3 sequence is 15 residues long. The CDR3 reads CASRGGVYLPGELFF. The CDR3 coding sequence is TGTGCCAGCAGGGGCGGCGTCTACCTCCCCGGGGAGCTGTTTTTT.

This clonotype was seen ten or more times. This chain links TRBV19 with TRBJ2-1; weak D call: TRBD2 (5 bases). V lost 10 bases, J lost 5 bases, and 15 bases lay in between. The CDR3 covers 13 residues. Germline V gene sequence: CDR1 LNHDA, CDR2 SQIVND (reference sequence). The CDR3 sequence is CATQEVNDNEQFF. The CDR3 nucleotides are TGTGCCACCCAGGAGGTGAACGACAATGAGCAGTTCTTC.

There are many counts of this clonotype. This sequence joins TRBV5-5 and TRBJ1-6; D gene unclear. Trimming removed 4 bases at V and 4 bases at J, with 6 bases between. The CDR3 length is 13 residues. CDR1 and CDR2 (germline): SGHKS, YYEKEE (reference sequence). CDR3: CASSAEYNSPLHF. The CDR3 nucleotides are TGTGCCAGCAGCGCAGAGTATAATTCACCCCTCCACTTT.

This clonotype was seen ten or more times. The V and J genes are TRBV10-3 and TRBJ2-3; no clear D. The V end was cut by 0 bases, the J end by 0 bases, with 7 bases between. Germline V lookup: CDR1 ENHRY, CDR2 SYGVKD. This CDR3 spans 15 amino acids. CDR3 nucleotide sequence: TGTGCCATCAGTGAGTCAGTGGACAGCACAGATACGCAGTATTTT. As protein: CAISESVDSTDTQYF.

The chain recombines TRBV7-6 with TRBJ1-1, with D possibly being TRBD1 (5 bases). The germline V gene encodes CDR1 SGHVS and CDR2 FNYEAQ. Trimming left V 4 bases short and J 1 base short, with 10 bases between. CDR3 size: 14 residues. For the CDR3, the DNA is TGTGCCAGCAGCTCCCTGCAGGGGAACACTGAAGCTTTCTTT. Translated, it gives CASSSLQGNTEAFF.

This clonotype is medium-sized within its sample. CDR3 DNA: TGCAGCTACGGGACCCCGACATCAAATGAGCAGTTCTTC. This codes for CSYGTPTSNEQFF. The chain uses TRBV20-1 and TRBJ2-1; perhaps D is TRBD1 or TRBD2 (5 bases each). Germline V lookup: CDR1 DFQATT, CDR2 SNEGSKA (reference sequence). The CDR3 extends over 13 amino acids.

This clonotype was counted many times. The gene calls are TRBV18 and TRBJ1-5, with D hard to call. Trimming left V 3 bases short and J 1 base short, with 10 bases between. Germline CDR1 KGHSH, CDR2 LQKENI. This CDR3 spans 15 amino acids. The CDR3 spells CASSPGGPSNQPQHF. The CDR3 DNA follows: TGTGCCAGCTCACCTGGCGGGCCAAGCAATCAGCCCCAGCATTTT.

This clonotype was recorded at least ten times. The gene calls are TRBV27 and TRBJ1-1; tentative D call: TRBD1 (5 bases). Trimming took off 5 bases at V and 1 base at J, with 8 bases between the two ends. Per germline, CDR1 MNHEY and CDR2 SMNVEV (reference sequence). This CDR3 has 13 residues. The CDR3 protein is CASSTRGNTEAFF. CDR3 DNA: TGTGCCAGCAGTACAAGGGGGAACACTGAAGCTTTCTTT.

This clonotype was recorded at least ten times. The gene calls are TRBV5-5 and TRBJ1-1; D is unresolved. V was shortened by 6 bases and J by 0 bases, with 9 bases between the two germline ends. The CDR3 covers 13 residues. CDR1 is SGHKS, CDR2 YYEKEE, per germline (reference sequence). The CDR3 loop reads CASTPQMNTEAFF. Here the CDR3 DNA reads TGTGCCAGCACACCACAGATGAACACTGAAGCTTTCTTT.

This clonotype occurred many times. The CDR3 coding sequence is TGTGCCAGCAGCTTAGATACGTTAATGAACACTGAAGCTTTCTTT. It yields the protein CASSLDTLMNTEAFF. The chain combines TRBV7-8 with TRBJ1-1; D is unresolved. The V end was cut by 1 base, the J end by 0 bases, with 9 bases between. Germline CDR1 reads SGHVS; CDR2 reads FQNEAQ. CDR3 length: 15 amino acids.

This clonotype was found many times. The chain employs TRBV10-3 and TRBJ2-7; D uncertain. V lost 3 bases and J lost 3, with 3 bases in between. The length of the CDR3 is 11 residues. Germline loops: CDR1 ENHRY, CDR2 SYGVKD. This chain's CDR3 is CAISDGYEQYV. CDR3 coding DNA: TGTGCCATCAGTGACGGCTACGAGCAGTACGTC.

The sample holds many counts of this clonotype. CDR3 coding DNA: TGTGCCAGCAGTTTGAACAGGGGTCTCCCCGAGCAGTACGTC. Protein: CASSLNRGLPEQYV. This rearrangement joins TRBV27 to TRBJ2-7; 7 nucleotides line up with TRBD1. Germline-derived CDR1 and CDR2 are MNHEY and SMNVEV (reference sequence). V was pared by 3 bases and J by 6 bases, with 8 bases of the junction left unmatched. The CDR3 totals 14 residues.

This clonotype was observed many times. V is TRBV19 and J is TRBJ2-5; D perhaps matches TRBD1 (6 bases). The CDR3 is 14 residues long. Germline V CDR1 and CDR2: LNHDA, SQIVND (reference sequence). Trimming pared 4 bases from V and 4 bases from J, leaving 13 bases between. CDR3 bases: TGTGCCAGTAGTACTCAGGGGTCCCCAGAGACCCAGTACTTC. This sequence encodes CASSTQGSPETQYF.

This clonotype was recorded at least ten times. The J gene is TRBJ2-1, the V gene TRBV6-6; 12 positions match TRBD1. The V gene end was trimmed by 0 bases and the J gene end by 4 bases; junction bases not matched to a gene: 13. The CDR3 loop spans 20 amino acids. CDR1 is MNHNY and CDR2 is SVGAGI in the germline V gene (reference sequence). CDR3 DNA sequence: TGTGCCAGCAGTTACTCACACGGGACAGGGGGCAGAGAGGGATACAATGAGCAGTTCTTC. Translation gives CASSYSHGTGGREGYNEQFF.

The genes are TRBV3-1 and TRBJ1-1, with D unclear. The CDR3 is 12 amino acids. Germline CDR1 reads LGHDT; CDR2 reads YNNKEL (reference sequence). Trimming pared 5 bases from V and 1 base from J, leaving 5 bases between. The CDR3 is CASSYTNTEAFF. CDR3 nucleotides: TGTGCCAGCAGCTACACGAACACTGAAGCTTTCTTT.

This clonotype has only a few counts. J is TRBJ2-1 and V is TRBV3-2. TRBV3-2 is given as a pseudogene. CDR3 length equals 13 residues. The CDR3 nucleotides read TGTGCCAGCAGCCAAGGACTTTCCCCAATTACGTTCTTC. Protein product: CASSQGLSPITFF.

This clonotype has a handful of counts. The genes are TRBV6-1 and TRBJ2-3; TRBD1 might be the D (5 bases). This CDR3 contains 13 residues. The V gene lost 8 bases and the J gene lost 2 bases, with 11 bases spanning the gap. The germline V gene encodes CDR1 MNHNS and CDR2 SASEGT. DNA for the CDR3: TGTGCCAGCGGGGCAGTCCTCACAGATACGCAGTATTTT. Amino acids: CASGAVLTDTQYF.

This clonotype was detected ten times or more. CDR3 DNA: TGTGCCAGCAGCCGCAAGGGGGGCTTGTCGAACACTGAAGCTTTCTTT. Its translation is CASSRKGGLSNTEAFF. The chain combines TRBV7-9 with TRBJ1-1, with D possibly being TRBD1 (6 bases). V was trimmed by 5 bases and J by 1 base, leaving 17 bases between them. Germline-derived CDR1 and CDR2 are SEHNR and FQNEAQ (reference sequence). This CDR3 is built from 16 residues.